What follows are 26 T cell receptor beta chains derived from one specimen sequenced in a study of CXCR3-negative and CXCR3-positive naive CD8 T cells. UMI-labeled TRB cDNA libraries were prepared by 5' RACE. Following a re-call of the 5' RACE reads, TCRdb has one entry per CDR3 protein and lacks DNA. The specimen's table records approximately 9,700 distinct CDR3 sequences. The sequencing input was naive CXCR3- CD8+ T cells from blood. Specified subset: CD45RO-CCR7+CD27+CD95- naive CD8+ T cells lacking CXCR3 (TNR3-). Receptors were obtained from a human donor in good health. Some clones in this sample may be carry-over from other donors' samples.

This chain links TRBV20-1 with TRBJ1-3. The germline CDR1 and CDR2 sequences are DFQATT and SNEGSKA (reference sequence). There are 12 residues in the CDR3. This CDR3 reads CSARPDGDTIYF.

This clonotype registers medium-sized (0.01 to 0.1%) by frequency. This rearrangement joins TRBV11-2 to TRBJ2-1; TCRdb's assignment of TRBD1 cannot be checked, as there is no DNA. Germline CDR1 is SGHAT and CDR2 is FQNNGV. The CDR3 is made up of 16 amino acids. CDR3 sequence reads: CASSLLLGDVEGEQFF.

This clonotype shows up as medium-sized by frequency. CDR3 sequence: CASSQVAGLTGELFF. J is TRBJ2-2 and V is TRBV14; TCRdb outputs TRBD2, but without DNA this stays unchecked. The CDR3 consists of 15 residues. Germline V gives CDR1 SGHDN, CDR2 FVKESK.

The gene calls are TRBV12-3 or TRBV12-4 and TRBJ2-1; the D gene TCRdb calls, TRBD1, cannot be checked with no DNA. The length of the CDR3 is 14 residues. CDR3 loop: CASSFPGRGDEQFF.

The genes are TRBV4-3 and TRBJ2-1; the TCRdb D gene call, TRBD2, has no DNA to confirm it. This CDR3 has 19 amino acids. The germline V gene has CDR1 LGHNA and CDR2 YSLEER. The CDR3 here is CASSQEGASGTYSYNEQFF.

This chain joins TRBV20-1 and TRBJ1-2; TCRdb selects TRBD1, and the lack of DNA leaves this call unchecked. This CDR3 comprises 13 residues. CDR1 DFQATT and CDR2 SNEGSKA come from the germline V gene (reference sequence). CDR3 sequence: CSARDGGFGGYTF.

This chain connects TRBV3-1 to TRBJ2-1; TCRdb calls TRBD1, which cannot be checked without DNA. The length of the CDR3 is 13 residues. The germline V gene has CDR1 LGHDT and CDR2 YNNKEL (reference sequence). This CDR3 is CASSSGNHNEQFF.

By frequency, this clonotype registers medium-sized. The chain is built from TRBV20-1 and TRBJ2-7. CDR3 size: 14 residues. Germline assignment: CDR1 DFQATT and CDR2 SNEGSKA (reference sequence). The chain's CDR3 is CSAPPFDSSYEQYF.

The chain employs TRBV19 and TRBJ1-1; TCRdb selects TRBD1, and the lack of DNA leaves this call unchecked. This CDR3 has 13 amino acids. Per germline, CDR1 LNHDA and CDR2 SQIVND (reference sequence). The CDR3 is CASSIETGAEAFF.

According to its frequency, this clonotype is medium-sized (0.01 to 0.1%). The chain combines TRBV9 with TRBJ2-3. This CDR3 comprises 16 residues. Germline CDR1 and CDR2: SGDLS and YYNGEE. CDR3 sequence: CASSVGFDTSTDTQYF.

V is TRBV2 and J is TRBJ2-1; the TRBD1 assignment by TCRdb is unverifiable without DNA. This CDR3 is built from 13 residues. In germline, CDR1 is SNHLY, CDR2 FYNNEI. The CDR3 loop reads CASISGTYNEQFF.

The CDR3 sequence is CASSSESANTEAFF. This rearrangement joins TRBV7-6 to TRBJ1-1. The germline V gene encodes CDR1 SGHVS and CDR2 FNYEAQ. The CDR3 is made up of 14 amino acids.

The chain employs TRBV20-1 and TRBJ2-1; without DNA, the TCRdb call of TRBD1 cannot be checked. This CDR3 has 13 residues. The germline V gene has CDR1 DFQATT and CDR2 SNEGSKA (reference sequence). CDR3 residues: CSAPRDRSNEQFF.

V and J are TRBV25-1 and TRBJ2-1. Germline V gene sequence: CDR1 MGHDK, CDR2 SYGVNS. The CDR3 covers 14 residues. This CDR3 reads CASSSRDSYNEQFF. The full variable domain, completed using reference TRBV25-1 and TRBJ2-1, is EADIYQTPRYLVIGTGKKITLECSQTMGHDKMYWYQQDPGMELHLIHYSYGVNSTEKGDLSSESTVSRIRTEHFPLTLESARPSHTSQYLCASSSRDSYNEQFFGPGTRLTVL.

V and J are TRBV21-1 and TRBJ1-1; TCRdb calls TRBD1, which cannot be checked without DNA. TRBV21-1 is given as a pseudogene. The CDR3 is 15 amino acids. The CDR3 loop reads CASSKGQEPGAEAFF.

This chain joins TRBV27 and TRBJ2-1; the TCRdb call, TRBD2, lacks DNA for checking. This CDR3 has 18 residues. Germline V gene lookup returns CDR1 MNHEY and CDR2 SMNVEV (reference sequence). The CDR3 spells CASSVRLAGGPLINEQFF.

The rearrangement joins TRBV19 to TRBJ1-1. The CDR3 totals 13 residues. Germline loops: CDR1 LNHDA, CDR2 SQIVND (reference sequence). CDR3 residues: CASSIESGGEAFF.

This clonotype is classed as medium-sized by frequency. The CDR3 spells CASSLTGTAYEQYF. The chain carries TRBV5-1 and TRBJ2-7; the D call from TCRdb, TRBD1, cannot be confirmed without DNA. In germline, CDR1 is SGHRS, CDR2 YFSETQ. The CDR3 spans 14 residues. The full variable domain, completed using reference TRBV5-1 and TRBJ2-7, is KAGVTQTPRYLIKTRGQQVTLSCSPISGHRSVSWYQQTPGQGLQFLFEYFSETQRNKGNFPGRFSGRQFSNSRSEMNVSTLELGDSALYLCASSLTGTAYEQYFGPGTRLTVT.

The chain joins TRBV20-1 to TRBJ1-6; TCRdb's D gene call, TRBD1, goes unchecked for lack of DNA. This CDR3 is built from 15 residues. Germline values: CDR1 DFQATT, CDR2 SNEGSKA (reference sequence). CDR3 sequence reads: CSARDRDRGDSPLHF.

This chain uses TRBV9 with TRBJ1-1; without DNA, the TCRdb call of TRBD1 cannot be checked. Per germline, CDR1 SGDLS and CDR2 YYNGEE. CDR3 length: 14 residues. CDR3 in amino acids: CASNPFPANTEAFF.

V usage is TRBV20-1 and J usage is TRBJ2-2; TCRdb picks TRBD1, but there is no DNA to check that call. Per germline, CDR1 DFQATT and CDR2 SNEGSKA (reference sequence). The CDR3 runs to 15 residues. The CDR3: CSARDGANRTGELFF.

This clonotype counts as medium-sized by frequency. This CDR3 is CASSPRGEQYF. This rearrangement joins TRBV7-9 to TRBJ2-7. This CDR3 spans 11 amino acids. Germline V gives CDR1 SEHNR, CDR2 FQNEAQ (reference sequence).

By frequency, this clonotype is medium-sized. The V gene is TRBV29-1, the J gene TRBJ2-5. Germline CDR1 and CDR2: SQVTM and ANQGSEA. The CDR3 is 15 residues long. CDR3 region: CSVEDPREQQETQYF.

This chain's CDR3 is CSASSESWYEQYF. This chain joins TRBV20-1 and TRBJ2-7. The CDR3 spans 13 residues. Per the germline V gene, CDR1 is DFQATT and CDR2 is SNEGSKA (reference sequence).

The J gene is TRBJ2-2, the V gene TRBV29-1. This CDR3 region has 13 residues. Germline lookup yields CDR1 SQVTM and CDR2 ANQGSEA. The CDR3 protein is CSVVVLNTGELFF.

By frequency, this clonotype registers medium-sized. The chain's CDR3 is CASSFTEGGLTDTQYF. V usage is TRBV5-1 and J usage is TRBJ2-3; TCRdb's D gene call, TRBD1, goes unchecked for lack of DNA. The CDR3 consists of 16 residues. The V gene's germline CDR1 is SGHRS and CDR2 YFSETQ.